This T cell receptor (beta chain) emerged from a study of graft-versus-host responses after intestinal transplantation. The time point was: postoperative day 105 after intestinal transplantation (dayNNNN = postoperative day). Intraepithelial lymphocytes and lamina propria lymphocytes were released through processing of graft tissue. V dropped 1 base and J dropped 8 bases, with 11 bases sitting between them. CDR1 SEHNR and CDR2 FQNEAQ come from the germline V gene (reference sequence). The CDR3 extends over 13 amino acids. This clone appeared a single time. Using immunoSEQ multiplex PCR, the repertoire was profiled, and TCRdb retains in-frame clones only, with some absent. The sample yields 3,600 or so clones, roughly 82% seen once.

The rearrangement joins TRBV7-9 to TRBJ1-2; no clear D gene. The source of this sequence is a human patient who received an intestinal transplant, so some T cells may come from the graft donor. The starting material was ileum tissue, obtained 105 days after intestinal transplantation. The CDR3 bases are TGTGCCAGCAGCTTAGGCGAGATGAGAGGCTACACCTTC. This encodes CASSLGEMRGYTF.